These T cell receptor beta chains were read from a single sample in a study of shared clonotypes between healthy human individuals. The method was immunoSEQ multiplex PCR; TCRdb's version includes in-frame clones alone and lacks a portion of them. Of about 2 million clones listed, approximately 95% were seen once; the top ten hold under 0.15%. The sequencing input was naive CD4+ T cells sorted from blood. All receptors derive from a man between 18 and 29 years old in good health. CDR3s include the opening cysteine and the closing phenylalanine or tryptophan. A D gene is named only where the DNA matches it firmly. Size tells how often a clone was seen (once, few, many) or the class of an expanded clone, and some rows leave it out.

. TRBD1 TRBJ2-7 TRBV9 CASSVAGTGGEQYF TGTGCCAGCAGCGTAGCCGGGACAGGGGGCGAGCAGTACTTC
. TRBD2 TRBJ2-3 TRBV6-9 CASSFSGRTDTQYF TGTGCCAGCAGTTTCAGCGGGAGAACAGATACGCAGTATTTT
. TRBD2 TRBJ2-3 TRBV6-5 CASSYSGLAGDTQYF TGTGCCAGCAGTTACTCGGGTCTAGCGGGAGATACGCAGTATTTT
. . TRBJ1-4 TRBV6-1 CASSVQGRLEKLFF TGTGCCAGCAGTGTTCAGGGCAGGCTTGAAAAACTGTTTTTT
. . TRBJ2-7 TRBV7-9 CASSREGYEQYF TGTGCCAGCAGCCGCGAAGGTTACGAGCAGTACTTC
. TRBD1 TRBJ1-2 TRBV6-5 CASSYSALGQWGGYTF TGTGCCAGCAGTTACTCGGCCCTGGGACAGTGGGGAGGCTACACCTTC
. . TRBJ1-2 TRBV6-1 CASSEAHRNYGYTF TGTGCCAGCAGTGAAGCGCACAGAAACTATGGCTACACCTTC
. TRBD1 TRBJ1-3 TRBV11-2 CASSLGQAGGNTIYF TGTGCCAGCAGCCTCGGACAGGCGGGAGGAAACACCATATATTTT
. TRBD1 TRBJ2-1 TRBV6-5 CASRDRGEQFF TGTGCCAGCAGGGACAGGGGTGAGCAGTTCTTC
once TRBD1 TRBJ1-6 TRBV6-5 CASSYRTGFNSPLHF TGTGCCAGCAGTTACCGGACAGGGTTTAATTCACCCCTCCACTTT
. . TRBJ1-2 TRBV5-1 CASSPSGGYGYTF TGCGCCAGCAGCCCCTCCGGGGGCTATGGCTACACCTTC
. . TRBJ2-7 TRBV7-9 CASSLVGAYEQYF TGTGCCAGCAGCTTAGTCGGGGCCTACGAGCAGTACTTC
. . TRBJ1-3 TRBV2 CASSEEGTSGNTIYF TGTGCCAGCAGTGAGGAGGGAACTTCTGGAAACACCATATATTTT
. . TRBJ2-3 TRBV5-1 CASRRQESDTQYF TGCGCCAGCAGGAGACAGGAATCAGATACGCAGTATTTT
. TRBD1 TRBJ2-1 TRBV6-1 CASSWDRGDNEQFF TGTGCCAGCAGTTGGGACAGGGGGGACAATGAGCAGTTCTTC
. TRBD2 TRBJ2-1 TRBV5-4 CASSPSSGGAWNEQFF TGTGCCAGCAGCCCTTCTAGCGGGGGGGCTTGGAATGAGCAGTTCTTC
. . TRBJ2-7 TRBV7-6 CASSLERGMGYEQYF TGTGCCAGCAGCTTAGAGCGCGGGATGGGCTACGAGCAGTACTTC
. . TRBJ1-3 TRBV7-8 CASSLAQTASGNTIYF TGTGCCAGCAGCTTAGCACAGACTGCTTCTGGAAACACCATATATTTT
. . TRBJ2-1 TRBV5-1 CASSLVGGNEQFF TGCGCCAGCAGCTTGGTTGGGGGCAATGAGCAGTTCTTC
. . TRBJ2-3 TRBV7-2 CASSQDLLDTQYF TGTGCCAGCAGCCAGGACCTCCTGGATACGCAGTATTTT
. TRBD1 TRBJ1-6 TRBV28 CASSSGGTSSYNSPLHF TGTGCCAGCAGTTCAGGGGGGACGAGCTCCTATAATTCACCCCTCCACTTT
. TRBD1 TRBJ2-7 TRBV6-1 CASSEPYRGSNYEQYF TGTGCCAGCAGTGAACCGTACAGGGGTAGTAACTACGAGCAGTACTTC
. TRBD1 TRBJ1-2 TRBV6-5 CASSYSRGPNYGYTF TGTGCCAGCAGTTACTCGAGGGGGCCCAACTATGGCTACACCTTC
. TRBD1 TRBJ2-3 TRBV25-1 CASSDRQGGTDTQYF TGTGCCAGCAGTGACAGACAGGGGGGCACAGATACGCAGTATTTT
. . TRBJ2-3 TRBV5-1 CASSLAGADTQYF TGCGCCAGCAGCTTGGCCGGCGCAGATACGCAGTATTTT
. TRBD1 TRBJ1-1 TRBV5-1 CASSTQGAETEAFF TGCGCCAGCAGCACGCAGGGGGCTGAAACTGAAGCTTTCTTT
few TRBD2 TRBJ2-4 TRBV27 CAREPTGLARHIQYF TGTGCCAGAGAACCAACGGGACTAGCGAGACACATTCAGTACTTC
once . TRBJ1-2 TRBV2 CASSEDINYGYTF TGTGCCAGCAGTGAGGACATCAACTATGGCTACACCTTC
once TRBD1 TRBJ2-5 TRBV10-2 CASRIGTGVRETQYF TGCGCCAGCAGAATCGGGACAGGGGTGCGAGAGACCCAGTACTTC
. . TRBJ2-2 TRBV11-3 CASSSGTKNTGELFF TGTGCCAGCAGCTCCGGGACAAAGAACACCGGGGAGCTGTTTTTT
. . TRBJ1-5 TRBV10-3 CAISPGRESNQPQHF TGTGCCATCAGTCCTGGACGGGAGAGCAATCAGCCCCAGCATTTT
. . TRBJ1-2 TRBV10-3 CAISREAYGYTF TGTGCCATCTCCAGGGAGGCCTATGGCTACACCTTC
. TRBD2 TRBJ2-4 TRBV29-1 CSVERGTNIQYF TGCAGCGTTGAGCGGGGGACAAACATTCAGTACTTC
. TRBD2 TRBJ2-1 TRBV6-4 CASSDSERGSEQFF TGTGCCAGCAGTGACTCGGAGCGGGGAAGTGAGCAGTTCTTC
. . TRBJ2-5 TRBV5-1 CASSLHAKETQYF TGCGCCAGCAGCCTCCACGCGAAAGAGACCCAGTACTTC
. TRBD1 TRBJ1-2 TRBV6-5 CASSPGWDRVTF TGTGCCAGCAGTCCAGGGTGGGACAGGGTCACCTTC
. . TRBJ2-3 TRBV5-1 CASSVGLRPLARSTTDTQYF TGCGCCAGCAGCGTTGGCCTCCGACCCTTAGCTAGGAGTACAACAGATACGCAGTATTTT
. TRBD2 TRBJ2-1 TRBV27 CASLRSGGAYNEQFF TGTGCCAGCCTTAGGAGCGGGGGGGCGTACAATGAGCAGTTCTTC
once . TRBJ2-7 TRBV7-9 CASSLYSDSSEQYF TGTGCCAGCAGCTTATACTCAGACAGCTCCGAGCAGTACTTC
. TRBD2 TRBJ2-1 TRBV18 CASSPGLAGYEQFF TGTGCCAGCTCACCGGGACTAGCGGGATATGAGCAGTTCTTC